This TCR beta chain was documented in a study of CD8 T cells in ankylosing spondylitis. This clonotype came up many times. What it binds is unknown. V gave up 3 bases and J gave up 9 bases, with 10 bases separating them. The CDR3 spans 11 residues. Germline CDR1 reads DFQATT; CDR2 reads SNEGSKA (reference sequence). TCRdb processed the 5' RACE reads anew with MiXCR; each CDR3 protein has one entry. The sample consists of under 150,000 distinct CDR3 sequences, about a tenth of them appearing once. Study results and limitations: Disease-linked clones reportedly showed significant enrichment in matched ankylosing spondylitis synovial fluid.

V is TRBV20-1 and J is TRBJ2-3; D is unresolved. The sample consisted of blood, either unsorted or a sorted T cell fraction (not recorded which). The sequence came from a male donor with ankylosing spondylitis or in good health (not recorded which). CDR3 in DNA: TGCAGTGCTAGGCGAGCTCGCACGCAGTATTTT. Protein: CSARRARTQYF.